This passage covers 17 T cell receptor beta chains from one sample sequenced in a study of T cell responses to AZD1222 COVID-19 vaccine. This table comes from immunoSEQ multiplex PCR, and its TCRdb copy is limited to in-frame clones, with some not included. This sample has about 210,000 clones, with 85% to 95% found just once. Sequenced here: peripheral blood, sampled on day 0 of AZD1222 vaccination. The receptors here all came from an adult in good health.

The chain joins TRBV3-1 (or the pseudogene TRBV3-2) to TRBJ1-1; maybe TRBD1 (6 bases). The ends were cut back, 1 base at V and 5 bases at J, with 11 bases in the middle. Per the germline V gene, CDR1 is LGHDT and CDR2 is YNNKEL (reference sequence). CDR3 length: 14 amino acids. The CDR3 region has the DNA TGTGCCAGCAGCCAAGGAAGGGGGGTAACTGAAGCTTTCTTT. This encodes CASSQGRGVTEAFF.

The chain employs TRBV19 and TRBJ1-6, with 8 nucleotides matching TRBD1. Germline lookup yields CDR1 LNHDA and CDR2 SQIVND (reference sequence). The CDR3 is 15 residues long. With 6 bases clipped from V and 10 bases from J, the junction kept 11 bases outside the gene matches. The CDR3 sequence: CASSEGTGSSSPLHF. The CDR3 DNA is TGTGCCAGTAGCGAGGGGACAGGCAGCTCCTCACCCCTCCACTTT.

The rearrangement uses TRBV4-2 and TRBJ2-2; 13 nucleotides match TRBD2. CDR3 size: 17 residues. Germline-derived CDR1 and CDR2 are LGHNA and YNFKEQ. Trimming at V came to 4 bases and at J to 7 bases, leaving 9 bases not matched to a gene. CDR3 DNA: TGTGCCAGCAGCCTCCTACTAGCGGGGGGGCCTGGCGGGGAGCTGTTTTTT. It is translated as CASSLLLAGGPGGELFF.

The gene calls are TRBV3-1 (or the pseudogene TRBV3-2) and TRBJ1-1, with D possibly being TRBD1 (5 bases). This CDR3 region has 14 residues. The V and J ends lost 3 bases and 5 bases respectively, with 13 bases between them. In germline, CDR1 is LGHDT, CDR2 YNNKEL (reference sequence). CDR3 nucleotide sequence: TGTGCCAGCAGCCAGGTATCGGGGGAAACTGAAGCTTTCTTT. The encoded protein is CASSQVSGETEAFF.

This chain uses TRBV7-9 with TRBJ2-5; D is uncertain. V was cut by 2 bases and J by 7 bases, with 8 bases left in between. The germline V gene encodes CDR1 SEHNR and CDR2 FQNEAQ (reference sequence). The CDR3 sequence is 12 residues long. The DNA for the CDR3 is TGTGCCAGCAGCTTATCCGGGTTGACCCAGTACTTC. Amino acids: CASSLSGLTQYF.

The J gene is TRBJ2-3, the V gene TRBV6-4; TRBD2 agrees at 10 bases. The CDR3 covers 17 residues. V trimming: 5 bases; J trimming: 1 base; junction bases outside the gene matches: 9. Germline V lookup: CDR1 MRHNA, CDR2 SNTAGT. As DNA, the CDR3 is TGTGCCAGCAGTCTGTCGCCAGCGGGGGGGGGCACAGATACGCAGTATTTT. Translated: CASSLSPAGGGTDTQYF.

The J gene is TRBJ1-4, the V gene TRBV11-2; tentative D call: TRBD1 (6 bases). CDR1 is SGHAT, CDR2 FQNNGV, per germline. The CDR3 is made up of 13 amino acids. V lost 6 bases and J 8 bases, leaving 13 bases between the germline ends. CDR3 loop: CASRTGTKEKLFF. CDR3 nucleotide sequence: TGTGCCAGCAGGACCGGGACAAAGGAAAAACTGTTTTTT.

The V gene is TRBV29-1, the J gene TRBJ1-3; D unresolved. V lost 6 bases, J lost 3 bases, and 12 bases lay in between. The germline V gene encodes CDR1 SQVTM and CDR2 ANQGSEA. CDR3 size: 13 residues. CDR3 DNA sequence: TGCAGCGTCCGAGGGTGGGGTGGAAACACCATATATTTT. It encodes CSVRGWGGNTIYF.

The J gene is TRBJ2-3, the V gene TRBV2; 14 bases map to TRBD2. The CDR3 length is 17 residues. The germline gives CDR1 SNHLY, CDR2 FYNNEI. V trimming: 6 bases; J trimming: 2 bases; junction bases outside the gene matches: 7. The CDR3 protein is CASRTGLAGANTDTQYF. CDR3 in DNA: TGTGCCAGCAGAACGGGACTAGCGGGGGCCAACACAGATACGCAGTATTTT. The whole variable domain, remainder taken from reference TRBV2 and TRBJ2-3, is EPEVTQTPSHQVTQMGQEVILRCVPISNHLYFYWYRQILGQKVEFLVSFYNNEISEKSEIFDDQFSVERPDGSNFTLKIRSTKLEDSAMYFCASRTGLAGANTDTQYFGPGTRLTVL.

The rearrangement joins TRBV27 to TRBJ2-1; 8 bases line up with TRBD1. The junction had 10 bases not matched to a gene; V was cut back by 6 bases and J by 6 bases. The germline V gene encodes CDR1 MNHEY and CDR2 SMNVEV (reference sequence). The CDR3 is 15 residues long. The CDR3 sequence is CASRSRGQGANEQFF. CDR3 in DNA: TGTGCCAGCAGGTCCCGAGGACAGGGAGCCAATGAGCAGTTCTTC.

The genes are TRBV7-8 and TRBJ2-2; 11 bases align to TRBD2. V was pared by 6 bases and J by 0 bases, with 6 bases of the junction left unmatched. CDR1 is SGHVS and CDR2 is FQNEAQ in the germline V gene. This CDR3 has 17 amino acids. CDR3 loop: CASRFTSGGPNTGELFF. The CDR3 DNA is TGTGCCAGCAGGTTTACTAGCGGGGGCCCGAACACCGGGGAGCTGTTTTTT. The entire variable domain, with the rest obtained from reference TRBV7-8 and TRBJ2-2, is as follows: GAGVSQSPRYKVAKRGQDVALRCDPISGHVSLFWYQQALGQGPEFLTYFQNEAQLDKSGLPSDRFFAERPEGSVSTLKIQRTQQEDSAVYLCASRFTSGGPNTGELFFGEGSRLTVL.

The chain carries TRBV20-1 and TRBJ2-7; D unresolved. The ends were cut back, 5 bases at V and 2 bases at J, with 4 bases in the middle. The CDR3 loop spans 10 amino acids. Germline values: CDR1 DFQATT, CDR2 SNEGSKA (reference sequence). The CDR3 reads CSAAPYEQYF. CDR3 nucleotide sequence: TGCAGTGCTGCGCCCTACGAGCAGTACTTC.

This sequence joins TRBV24-1 and TRBJ1-5; 8 bases fit TRBD1. V gave up 0 bases and J gave up 4 bases; unmatched junction bases: 4. The germline V gene encodes CDR1 KGHDR and CDR2 SFDVKD. This CDR3 comprises 16 residues. The CDR3 nucleotides read TGTGCCACCAGTGATTTGGACAGGGGTTGGAATCAGCCCCAGCATTTT. Its translation is CATSDLDRGWNQPQHF.

The chain carries TRBV7-9 and TRBJ1-4; D not resolved. CDR1 and CDR2 from the germline V gene are SEHNR and FQNEAQ (reference sequence). The CDR3 is made up of 11 amino acids. Trimming took off 4 bases at V and 8 bases at J, with 5 bases between the two ends. Here the CDR3 reads CASSSQEKLFF. CDR3 DNA: TGTGCCAGCAGCTCCCAGGAAAAACTGTTTTTT.

The chain links TRBV7-9 to TRBJ1-2; D call uncertain. The CDR3 length is 14 residues. Per the germline V gene, CDR1 is SEHNR and CDR2 is FQNEAQ (reference sequence). The V end lost 4 bases, the J end lost 5 bases, and 14 bases lay between the germline ends. The CDR3 loop is CASSSYETFYGYTF. DNA for the CDR3: TGTGCCAGCAGCTCATATGAAACGTTTTATGGCTACACCTTC.

The chain uses TRBV9 and TRBJ2-3; TRBD2 matches at 9 bases. Germline V gene data show CDR1 as SGDLS and CDR2 as YYNGEE. Trimming cost V 4 bases and J 5 bases; bases outside gene matches: 5. The CDR3 loop spans 14 amino acids. Here the CDR3 DNA reads TGTGCCAGCAGCTTACTGACTAGCGGAGATACGCAGTATTTT. Translated: CASSLLTSGDTQYF.

With regard to this clone: At one end, the junction sequence differs from germline, possibly due to a read error. The V call is TRBV7-9, the J call TRBJ2-4, with D maybe TRBD1 (5 bases). Germline CDR1 is SEHNR and CDR2 is FQNEAQ (reference sequence). The CDR3 consists of 12 residues. CDR3 sequence: CASSLLSAGSIF. In DNA form, the CDR3 reads TGTGCCAGCAGCCTATTATCGGCAGGGTCTATCTTC.